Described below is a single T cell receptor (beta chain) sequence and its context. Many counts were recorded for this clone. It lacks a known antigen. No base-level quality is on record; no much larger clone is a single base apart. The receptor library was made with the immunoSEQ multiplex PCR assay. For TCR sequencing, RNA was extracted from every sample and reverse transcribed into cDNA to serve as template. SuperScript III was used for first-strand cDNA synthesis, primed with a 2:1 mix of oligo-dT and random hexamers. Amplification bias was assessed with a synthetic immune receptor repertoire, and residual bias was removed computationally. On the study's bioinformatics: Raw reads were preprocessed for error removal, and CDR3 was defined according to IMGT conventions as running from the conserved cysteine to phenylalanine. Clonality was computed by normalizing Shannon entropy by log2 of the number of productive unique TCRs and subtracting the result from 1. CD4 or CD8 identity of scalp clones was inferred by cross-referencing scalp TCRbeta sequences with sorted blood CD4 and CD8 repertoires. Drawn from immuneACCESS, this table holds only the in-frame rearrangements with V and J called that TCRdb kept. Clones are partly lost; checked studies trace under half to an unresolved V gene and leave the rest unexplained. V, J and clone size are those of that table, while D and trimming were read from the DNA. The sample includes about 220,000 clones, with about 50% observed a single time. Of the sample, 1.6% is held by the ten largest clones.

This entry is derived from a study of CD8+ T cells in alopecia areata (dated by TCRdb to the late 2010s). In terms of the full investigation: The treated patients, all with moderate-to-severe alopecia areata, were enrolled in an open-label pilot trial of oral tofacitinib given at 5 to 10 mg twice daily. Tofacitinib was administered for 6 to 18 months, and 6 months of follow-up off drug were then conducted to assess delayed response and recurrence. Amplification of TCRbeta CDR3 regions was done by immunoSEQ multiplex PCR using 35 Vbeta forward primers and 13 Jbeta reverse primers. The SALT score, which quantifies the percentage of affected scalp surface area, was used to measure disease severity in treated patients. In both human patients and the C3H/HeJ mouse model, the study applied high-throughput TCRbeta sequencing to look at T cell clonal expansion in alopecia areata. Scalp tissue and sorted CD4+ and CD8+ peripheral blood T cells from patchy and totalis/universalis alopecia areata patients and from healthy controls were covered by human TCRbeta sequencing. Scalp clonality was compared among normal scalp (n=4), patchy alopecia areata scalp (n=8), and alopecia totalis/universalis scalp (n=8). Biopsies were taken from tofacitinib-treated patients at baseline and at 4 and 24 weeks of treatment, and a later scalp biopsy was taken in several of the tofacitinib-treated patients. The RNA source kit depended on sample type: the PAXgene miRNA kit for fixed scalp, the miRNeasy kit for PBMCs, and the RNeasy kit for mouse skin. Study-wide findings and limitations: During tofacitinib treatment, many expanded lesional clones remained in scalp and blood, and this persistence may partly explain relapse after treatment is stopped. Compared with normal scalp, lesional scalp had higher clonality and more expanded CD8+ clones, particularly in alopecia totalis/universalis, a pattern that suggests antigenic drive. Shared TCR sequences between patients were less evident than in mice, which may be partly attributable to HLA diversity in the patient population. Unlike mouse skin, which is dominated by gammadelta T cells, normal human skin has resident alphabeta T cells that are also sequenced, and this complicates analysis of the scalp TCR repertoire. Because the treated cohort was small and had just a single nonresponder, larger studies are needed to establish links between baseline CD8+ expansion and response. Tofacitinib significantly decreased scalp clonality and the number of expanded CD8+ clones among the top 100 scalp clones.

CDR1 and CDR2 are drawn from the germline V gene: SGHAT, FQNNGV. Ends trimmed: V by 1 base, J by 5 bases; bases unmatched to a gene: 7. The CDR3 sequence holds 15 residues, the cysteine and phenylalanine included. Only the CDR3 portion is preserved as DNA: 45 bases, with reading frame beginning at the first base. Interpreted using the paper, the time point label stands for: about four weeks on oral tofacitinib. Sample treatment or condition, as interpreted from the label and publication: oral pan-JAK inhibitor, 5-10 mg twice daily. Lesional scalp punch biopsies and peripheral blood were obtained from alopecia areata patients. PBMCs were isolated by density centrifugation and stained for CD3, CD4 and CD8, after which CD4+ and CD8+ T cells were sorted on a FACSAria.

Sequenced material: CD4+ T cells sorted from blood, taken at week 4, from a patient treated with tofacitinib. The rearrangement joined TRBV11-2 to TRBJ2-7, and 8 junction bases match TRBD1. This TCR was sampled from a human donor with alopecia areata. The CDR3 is CASSLGWTGSDEQYF. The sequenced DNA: TGTGCCAGCAGCTTAGGTTGGACAGGGTCGGACGAGCAGTACTTC.